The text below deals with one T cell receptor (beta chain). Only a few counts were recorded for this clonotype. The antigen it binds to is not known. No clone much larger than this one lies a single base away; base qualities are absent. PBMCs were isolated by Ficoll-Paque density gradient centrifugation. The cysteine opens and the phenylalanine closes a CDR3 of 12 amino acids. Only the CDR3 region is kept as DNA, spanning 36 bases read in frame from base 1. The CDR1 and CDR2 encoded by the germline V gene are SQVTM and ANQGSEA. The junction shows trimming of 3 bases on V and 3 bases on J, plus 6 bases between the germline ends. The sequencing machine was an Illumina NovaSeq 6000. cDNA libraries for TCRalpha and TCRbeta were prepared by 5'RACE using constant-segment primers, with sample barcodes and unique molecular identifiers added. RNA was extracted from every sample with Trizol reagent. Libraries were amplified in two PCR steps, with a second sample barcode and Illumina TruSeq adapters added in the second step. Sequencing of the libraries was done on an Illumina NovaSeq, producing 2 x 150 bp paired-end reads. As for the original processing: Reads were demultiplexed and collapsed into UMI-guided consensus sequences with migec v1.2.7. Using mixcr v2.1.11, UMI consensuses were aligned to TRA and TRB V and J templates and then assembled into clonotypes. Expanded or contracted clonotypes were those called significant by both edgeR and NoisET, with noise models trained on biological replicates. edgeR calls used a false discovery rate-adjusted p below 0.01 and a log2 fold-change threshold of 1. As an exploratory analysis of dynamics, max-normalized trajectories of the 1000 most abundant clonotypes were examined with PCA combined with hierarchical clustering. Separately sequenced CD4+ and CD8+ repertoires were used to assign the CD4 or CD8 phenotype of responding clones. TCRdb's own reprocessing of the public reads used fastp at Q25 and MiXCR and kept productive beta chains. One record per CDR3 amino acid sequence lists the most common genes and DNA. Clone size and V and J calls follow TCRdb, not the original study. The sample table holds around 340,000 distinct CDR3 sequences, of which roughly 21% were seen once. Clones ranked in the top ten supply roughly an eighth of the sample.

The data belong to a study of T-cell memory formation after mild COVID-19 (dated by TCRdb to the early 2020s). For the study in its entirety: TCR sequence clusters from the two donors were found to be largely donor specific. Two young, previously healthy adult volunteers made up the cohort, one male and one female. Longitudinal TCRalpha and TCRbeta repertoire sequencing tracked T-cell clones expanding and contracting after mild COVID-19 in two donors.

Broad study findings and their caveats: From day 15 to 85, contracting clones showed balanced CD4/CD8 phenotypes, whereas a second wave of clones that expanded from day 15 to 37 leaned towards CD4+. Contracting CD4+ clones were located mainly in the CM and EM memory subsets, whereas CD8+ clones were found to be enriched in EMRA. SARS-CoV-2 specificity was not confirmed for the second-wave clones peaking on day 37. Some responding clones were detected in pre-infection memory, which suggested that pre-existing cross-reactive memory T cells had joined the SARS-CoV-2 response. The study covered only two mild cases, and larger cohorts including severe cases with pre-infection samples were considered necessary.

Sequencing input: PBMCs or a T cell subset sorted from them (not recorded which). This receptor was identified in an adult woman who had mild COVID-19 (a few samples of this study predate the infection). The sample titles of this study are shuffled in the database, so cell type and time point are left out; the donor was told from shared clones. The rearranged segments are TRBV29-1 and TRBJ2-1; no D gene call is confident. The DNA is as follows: TGCAGCGTTGATGGCGGCTACAATGAGCAGTTCTTC. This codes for CSVDGGYNEQFF.